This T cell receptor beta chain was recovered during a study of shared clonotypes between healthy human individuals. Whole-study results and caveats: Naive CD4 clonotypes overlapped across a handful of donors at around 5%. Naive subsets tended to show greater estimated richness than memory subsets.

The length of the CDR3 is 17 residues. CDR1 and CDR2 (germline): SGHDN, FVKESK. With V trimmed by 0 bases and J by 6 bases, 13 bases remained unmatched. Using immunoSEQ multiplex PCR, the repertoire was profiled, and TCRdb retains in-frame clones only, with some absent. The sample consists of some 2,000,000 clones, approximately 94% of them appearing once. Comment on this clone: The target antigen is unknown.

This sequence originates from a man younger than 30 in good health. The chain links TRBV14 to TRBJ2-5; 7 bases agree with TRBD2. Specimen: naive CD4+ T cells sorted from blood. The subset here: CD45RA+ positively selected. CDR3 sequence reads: CASSQELSAGVGKTQYF. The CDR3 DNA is TGTGCCAGCAGCCAAGAGTTGAGCGCGGGAGTGGGAAAGACCCAGTACTTC.